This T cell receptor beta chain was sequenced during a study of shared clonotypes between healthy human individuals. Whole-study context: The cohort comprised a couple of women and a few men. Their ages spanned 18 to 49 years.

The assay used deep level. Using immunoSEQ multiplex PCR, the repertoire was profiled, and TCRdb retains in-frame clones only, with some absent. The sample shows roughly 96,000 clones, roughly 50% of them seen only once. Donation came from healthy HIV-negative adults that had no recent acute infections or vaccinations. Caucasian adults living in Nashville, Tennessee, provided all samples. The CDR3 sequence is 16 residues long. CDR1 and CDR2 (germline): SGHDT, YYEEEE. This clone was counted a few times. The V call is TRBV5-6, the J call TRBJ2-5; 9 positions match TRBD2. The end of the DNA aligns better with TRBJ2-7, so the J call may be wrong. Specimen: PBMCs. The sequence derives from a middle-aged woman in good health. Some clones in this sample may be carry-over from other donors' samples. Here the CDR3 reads CASSFYPSGKSYEQYF. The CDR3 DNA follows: TGTGCCAGCAGCTTCTACCCTAGCGGGAAGTCCTACGAGCAGTACTTC.